This is a list of T cell receptor beta chains from one sample in a study of T-cell memory formation after mild COVID-19. MiXCR, applied by TCRdb to the 5' RACE reads, yields one record per CDR3 protein. The table shows roughly 80,000 distinct CDR3 sequences, with 25% occurring only once. Sequencing was done on a sample of PBMCs or a T cell subset sorted from them (not recorded which). The receptors here all came from a man between 18 and 29 years old who had mild COVID-19 (a few samples of this study predate the infection). Cell type and time point are not known. Each CDR3 is given with its conserved first and last residue. The order of the fields is J gene, clone size, V gene, D gene, CDR3 length, CDR3 protein, CDR3 DNA. A D gene is named only where the DNA matches it firmly. The size of a clone is reported for some rows only, either as once, few or many, or as a class for expanded clones.

TRBJ2-2,NA,TRBV15,TRBD1,16,CATSRPGQIMPGELFF,TGTGCCACCAGCCGACCGGGACAGATAATGCCGGGGGAGCTGTTTTTT
TRBJ1-1,many,TRBV11-2,NA,13,CASSFKGRVEAFF,TGTGCCAGCAGCTTCAAGGGGCGGGTTGAAGCTTTCTTT
TRBJ2-1,few,TRBV9,TRBD1,14,CASSRRDRGFSQFF,TGTGCCAGCAGCCGCAGGGACAGGGGGTTCTCGCAGTTCTTC
TRBJ2-4,NA,TRBV6-5,NA,14,CASSPVGGLNIQYF,TGTGCCAGCAGTCCGGTTGGGGGACTAAACATTCAGTACTTC
TRBJ2-3,few,TRBV6-5,TRBD2,13,CASSYSGGGTQYF,TGTGCCAGCAGTTACTCGGGGGGGGGTACGCAGTATTTT
TRBJ2-7,NA,TRBV27,NA,13,CASSLGASYEQYF,TGTGCCAGCAGTCTGGGTGCCTCCTACGAGCAGTACTTC
TRBJ2-3,few,TRBV10-3,NA,13,CASLGGPTDTQYF,TGTGCCAGCCTCGGGGGACCCACAGATACGCAGTATTTT
TRBJ2-1,few,TRBV6-6,NA,13,CASRHQGSNEQFF,TGTGCCAGCAGACACCAGGGATCCAATGAGCAGTTCTTC
TRBJ2-1,few,TRBV6-2/TRBV6-3,NA,14,CASSYGGLVNEQFF,TGTGCCAGCAGTTACGGGGGCCTCGTCAATGAGCAGTTCTTC
TRBJ1-1,NA,TRBV5-1,NA,14,CASSQKGTNTEAFF,TGCGCCAGCAGCCAGAAGGGGACGAACACTGAAGCTTTCTTT
TRBJ2-2,few,TRBV7-7,NA,15,CASSPDLQSTGELFF,TGTGCTAGCAGCCCCGATTTGCAGAGCACCGGGGAGCTGTTTTTT
TRBJ1-5,NA,TRBV7-8,NA,18,CASSLRPAVSSSDQPQHF,TGTGCCAGCAGCTTAAGACCGGCAGTTTCTTCTAGCGATCAGCCCCAGCATTTT
TRBJ1-3,NA,TRBV7-8,NA,13,CASSLAPKWTIYF,TGTGCCAGCAGCTTAGCCCCCAAGTGGACCATATATTTT
TRBJ2-7,NA,TRBV7-9,NA,12,CASSFQRDEQYF,TGTGCCAGCAGCTTCCAAAGGGACGAGCAGTACTTC
TRBJ2-2,few,TRBV5-1,TRBD2,16,CASSLSSGVATGELFF,TGCGCCAGCAGCTTGTCTAGCGGGGTTGCCACCGGGGAGCTGTTTTTT
TRBJ2-3,NA,TRBV9,NA,14,CASSVVGSTDTQYF,TGTGCCAGCAGCGTAGTCGGCAGCACAGATACGCAGTATTTT
TRBJ2-1,NA,TRBV30,TRBD1,16,CAWSGTGGPSYNEQFF,TGTGCCTGGAGTGGGACAGGGGGGCCCTCCTACAATGAGCAGTTCTTC
TRBJ2-5,few,TRBV12-3/TRBV12-4,NA,15,CASSFQGAGGETQYF,TGTGCCAGCAGTTTCCAGGGGGCCGGGGGGGAGACCCAGTACTTC
TRBJ2-7,NA,TRBV7-8,TRBD1,13,CASSSTGTYEQYF,TGTGCCAGCAGCTCGACAGGGACCTACGAGCAGTACTTC
TRBJ1-1,NA,TRBV12-3/TRBV12-4,TRBD1,15,CASSPTGMGNTEAFF,TGTGCCAGCAGTCCGACAGGGATGGGGAACACTGAAGCTTTCTTT
TRBJ2-3,NA,TRBV20-1,NA,15,CSARNRCGDTDTQYF,TGCAGTGCTAGAAACCGGTGCGGGGACACAGATACGCAGTATTTT
TRBJ1-2,few,TRBV9,NA,13,CASSVYGNYGYTF,TGTGCCAGCAGCGTATACGGGAACTATGGCTACACCTTC
TRBJ1-4,NA,TRBV14,NA,17,CASSQGFGNVLNEKLFF,TGTGCCAGCAGCCAAGGCTTCGGGAACGTTCTCAATGAAAAACTGTTTTTT
TRBJ1-1,NA,TRBV4-1,NA,15,CASSQDSLLRKVAFF,TGCGCCAGCAGCCAAGATTCGCTACTTCGAAAAGTAGCTTTCTTT
TRBJ2-3,NA,TRBV5-1,TRBD2,15,CASRFTSGSTDTQYF,TGCGCCAGCAGGTTTACTAGCGGTAGCACAGATACGCAGTATTTT
TRBJ2-3,NA,TRBV10-3,TRBD1,19,CAIREASGTGFWGTDTQYF,TGTGCCATCAGAGAGGCATCCGGGACAGGTTTTTGGGGCACAGATACGCAGTATTTT
TRBJ1-2,NA,TRBV6-4,NA,13,CASSPVAGDGYTF,TGTGCCAGCAGCCCGGTGGCGGGGGACGGCTACACCTTC
TRBJ1-1,few,TRBV7-6,NA,16,CASSYPPDSMNTEAFF,TGTGCCAGCAGCTATCCGCCGGACAGTATGAACACTGAAGCTTTCTTT
TRBJ2-5,NA,TRBV11-2,NA,15,CASSLVASRGETQYF,TGTGCCAGCAGCTTAGTCGCGTCTCGCGGGGAGACCCAGTACTTC
TRBJ1-1,NA,TRBV6-2/TRBV6-3,NA,13,CASRLGTPLQAFF,TGTGCCAGCAGGCTCGGGACTCCACTTCAAGCTTTCTTT
TRBJ2-1,NA,TRBV6-6,TRBD2,12,CAGASGGVEQFF,TGTGCCGGGGCTAGCGGGGGCGTCGAGCAGTTCTTC
TRBJ2-2,NA,TRBV20-1,TRBD2,12,CSATGGTGELFF,TGCAGTGCCACGGGGGGTACCGGGGAGCTGTTTTTT
TRBJ2-5,NA,TRBV6-2/TRBV6-3,NA,14,CASSYGSHQETQYF,TGTGCCAGCAGTTACGGGTCTCATCAAGAGACCCAGTACTTC
TRBJ2-1,NA,TRBV29-1,TRBD2,13,CSVDGDYYNEQFF,TGCAGCGTTGATGGGGACTACTACAATGAGCAGTTCTTC
TRBJ2-5,few,TRBV7-6,NA,14,CASRTGGVLETQYF,TGTGCCAGCAGAACAGGGGGGGTCTTGGAGACCCAGTACTTC
TRBJ2-3,NA,TRBV20-1,NA,15,CSARDLRGRLDTQYF,TGCAGTGCTAGAGATCTCAGGGGTCGGTTAGATACGCAGTATTTT
TRBJ1-3,NA,TRBV12-5,TRBD1,16,CASGLVLPGGGNTIYF,TGTGCTAGTGGTTTGGTGCTCCCAGGGGGTGGAAACACCATATATTTT
TRBJ1-1,few,TRBV4-3,NA,13,CASSWGANTEAFF,TGCGCCAGCAGTTGGGGGGCGAACACTGAAGCTTTCTTT
TRBJ1-3,NA,TRBV4-3,TRBD1,16,CASSQDRGLSGNTIYF,TGCGCCAGCAGCCAAGACAGGGGGCTCTCTGGAAACACCATATATTTT
TRBJ1-1,NA,TRBV19,NA,12,CASSIWGHGALF,NA
TRBJ1-6,NA,TRBV5-1,NA,14,CASRDGSDNSPLHF,TGCGCCAGCAGAGACGGATCGGATAATTCACCCCTCCACTTT
TRBJ2-7,NA,TRBV20-1,TRBD2,15,CSARATSGGFYEQYF,TGCAGTGCTAGGGCGACTAGCGGGGGATTCTACGAGCAGTACTTC
TRBJ2-3,many,TRBV9,NA,14,CASSVGGSTDTQYF,TGTGCCAGCTCGGTGGGGGGAAGCACAGATACGCAGTATTTT
TRBJ1-1,NA,TRBV29-1,NA,13,CSVVARDYTEAFF,TGCAGCGTTGTAGCGCGGGACTACACTGAAGCTTTCTTT